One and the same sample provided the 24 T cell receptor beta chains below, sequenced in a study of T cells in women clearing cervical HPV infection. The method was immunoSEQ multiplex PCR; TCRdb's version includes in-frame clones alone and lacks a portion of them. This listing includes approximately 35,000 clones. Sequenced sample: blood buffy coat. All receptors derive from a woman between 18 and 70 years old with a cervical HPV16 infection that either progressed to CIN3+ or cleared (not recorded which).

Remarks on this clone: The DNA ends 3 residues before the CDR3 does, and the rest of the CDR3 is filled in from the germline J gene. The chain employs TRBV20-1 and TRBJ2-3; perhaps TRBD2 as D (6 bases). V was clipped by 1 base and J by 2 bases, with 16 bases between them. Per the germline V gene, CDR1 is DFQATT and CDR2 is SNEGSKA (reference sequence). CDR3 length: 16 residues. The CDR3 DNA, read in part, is TGCAGTGCTAGAGGGAGGGCTAGCAGCTACACAGATACG. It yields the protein CSARGRASSYTDT. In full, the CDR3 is CSARGRASSYTDTQYF.

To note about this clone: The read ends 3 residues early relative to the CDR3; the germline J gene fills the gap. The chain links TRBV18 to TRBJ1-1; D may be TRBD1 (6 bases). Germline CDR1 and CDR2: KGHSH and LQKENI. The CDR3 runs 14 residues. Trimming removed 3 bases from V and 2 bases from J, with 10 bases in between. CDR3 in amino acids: CASSPRTANTEAFF. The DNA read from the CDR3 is TGTGCCAGCTCACCGCGGACAGCTAACACTGAA.

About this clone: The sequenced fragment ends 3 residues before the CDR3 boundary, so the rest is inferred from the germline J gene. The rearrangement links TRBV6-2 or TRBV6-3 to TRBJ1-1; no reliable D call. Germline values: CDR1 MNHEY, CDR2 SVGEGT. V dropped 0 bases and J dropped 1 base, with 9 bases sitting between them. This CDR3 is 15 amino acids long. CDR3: CASSYSSPANTEAFF. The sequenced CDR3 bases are TGTGCCAGCAGTTACTCTAGCCCGGCGAACACTGAA.

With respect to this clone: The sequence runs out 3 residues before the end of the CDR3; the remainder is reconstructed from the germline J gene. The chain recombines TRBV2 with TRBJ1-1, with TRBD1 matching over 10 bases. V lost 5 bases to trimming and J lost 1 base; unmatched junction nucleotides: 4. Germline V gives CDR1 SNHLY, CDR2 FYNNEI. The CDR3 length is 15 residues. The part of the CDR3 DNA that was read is TGTGCCAGCAGTATCGACAGGGGGCGGAACACTGAA. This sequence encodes CASSIDRGRNTE. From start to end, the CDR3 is CASSIDRGRNTEAFF. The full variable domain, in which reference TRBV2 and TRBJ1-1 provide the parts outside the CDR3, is EPEVTQTPSHQVTQMGQEVILRCVPISNHLYFYWYRQILGQKVEFLVSFYNNEISEKSEIFDDQFSVERPDGSNFTLKIRSTKLEDSAMYFCASSIDRGRNTEAFFGQGTRLTVV.

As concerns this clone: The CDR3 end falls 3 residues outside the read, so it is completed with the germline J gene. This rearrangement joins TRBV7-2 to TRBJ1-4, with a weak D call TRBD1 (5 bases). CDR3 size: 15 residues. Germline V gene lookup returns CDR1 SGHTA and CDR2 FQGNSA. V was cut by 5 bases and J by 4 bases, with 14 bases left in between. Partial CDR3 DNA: TGTGCCAGCAGCAGCGGGACCGCCTATAATGAAAAA. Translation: CASSSGTAYNEK. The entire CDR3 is CASSSGTAYNEKLFF.

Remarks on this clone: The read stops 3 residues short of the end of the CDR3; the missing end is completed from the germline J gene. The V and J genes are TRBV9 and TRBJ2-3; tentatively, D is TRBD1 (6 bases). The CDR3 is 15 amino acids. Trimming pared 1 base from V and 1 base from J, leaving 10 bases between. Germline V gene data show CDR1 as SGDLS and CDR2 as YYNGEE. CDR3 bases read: TGTGCCAGCAGCGTAACAGGGATCCGCACAGATACG. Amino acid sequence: CASSVTGIRTDT. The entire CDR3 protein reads CASSVTGIRTDTQYF.

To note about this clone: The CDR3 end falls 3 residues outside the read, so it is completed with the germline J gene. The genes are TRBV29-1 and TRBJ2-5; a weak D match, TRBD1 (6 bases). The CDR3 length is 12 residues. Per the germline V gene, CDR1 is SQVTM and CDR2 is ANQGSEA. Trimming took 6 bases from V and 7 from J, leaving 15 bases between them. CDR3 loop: CSVSTGKGTQYF. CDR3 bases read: TGCAGCGTCTCCACAGGGAAGGGGACC.

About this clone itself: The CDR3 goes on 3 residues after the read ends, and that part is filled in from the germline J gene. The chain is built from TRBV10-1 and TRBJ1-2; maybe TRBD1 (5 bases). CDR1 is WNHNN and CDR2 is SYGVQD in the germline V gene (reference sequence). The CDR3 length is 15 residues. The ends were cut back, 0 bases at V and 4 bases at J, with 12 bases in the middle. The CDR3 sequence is CASSESLGGVYGYTF. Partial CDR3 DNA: TGCGCCAGCAGTGAGTCCCTGGGAGGGGTCTATGGC.

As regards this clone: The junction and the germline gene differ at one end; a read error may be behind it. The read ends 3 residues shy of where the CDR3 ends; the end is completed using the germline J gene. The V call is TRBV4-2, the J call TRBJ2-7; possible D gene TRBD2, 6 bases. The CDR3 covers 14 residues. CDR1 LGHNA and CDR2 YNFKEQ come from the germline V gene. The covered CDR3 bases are TGCGCCAGCAGCCAAGACCTGGAGGGTTACGAG. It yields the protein CASSQDLEGYE. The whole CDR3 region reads CASSQDLEGYEQYF.

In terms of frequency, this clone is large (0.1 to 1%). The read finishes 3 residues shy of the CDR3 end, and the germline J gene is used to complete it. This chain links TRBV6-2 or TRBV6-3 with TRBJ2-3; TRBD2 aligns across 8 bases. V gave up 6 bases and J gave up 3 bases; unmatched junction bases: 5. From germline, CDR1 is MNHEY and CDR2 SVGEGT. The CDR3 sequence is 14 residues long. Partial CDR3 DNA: TGTGCCAGCAGCCCTCCTAGCGGGACAGATACG. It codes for CASSPPSGTDT. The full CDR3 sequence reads CASSPPSGTDTQYF.

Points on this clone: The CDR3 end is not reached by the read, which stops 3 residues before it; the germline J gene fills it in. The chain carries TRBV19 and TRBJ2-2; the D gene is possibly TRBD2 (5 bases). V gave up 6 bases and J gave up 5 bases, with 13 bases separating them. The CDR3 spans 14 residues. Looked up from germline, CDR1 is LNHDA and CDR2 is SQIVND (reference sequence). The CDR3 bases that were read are TGTGCCAGTAGGGCGGGTCTCCTGACCGGGGAG. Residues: CASRAGLLTGE. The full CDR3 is CASRAGLLTGELFF.

CDR3 loop: CAWSSPGGTGVRNYGYTF. Incomplete CDR3 DNA: TGTGCCTGGAGTTCCCCCGGTGGGACAGGGGTTCGTAACTATGGC. The rearrangement links TRBV30 to TRBJ1-2, with 10 nucleotides matching TRBD1. The CDR3 goes on 3 residues after the read ends, and that part is filled in from the germline J gene. V was pared by 2 bases and J by 1 base, with 13 bases of the junction left unmatched. Germline CDR1 reads GTSNPN; CDR2 reads SVGIG (reference sequence). The CDR3 has 18 residues.

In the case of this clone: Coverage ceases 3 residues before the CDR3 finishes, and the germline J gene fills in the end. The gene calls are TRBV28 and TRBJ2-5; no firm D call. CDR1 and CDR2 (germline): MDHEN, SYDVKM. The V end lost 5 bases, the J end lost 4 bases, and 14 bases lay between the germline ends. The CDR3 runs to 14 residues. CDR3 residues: CASSDAGSVETQYF. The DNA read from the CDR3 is TGTGCCAGCAGTGACGCCGGGTCGGTAGAGACC. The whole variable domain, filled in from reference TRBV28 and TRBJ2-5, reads DVKVTQSSRYLVKRTGEKVFLECVQDMDHENMFWYRQDPGLGLRLIYFSYDVKMKEKGDIPEGYSVSREKKERFSLILESASTNQTSMYLCASSDAGSVETQYFGPGTRLLVL.

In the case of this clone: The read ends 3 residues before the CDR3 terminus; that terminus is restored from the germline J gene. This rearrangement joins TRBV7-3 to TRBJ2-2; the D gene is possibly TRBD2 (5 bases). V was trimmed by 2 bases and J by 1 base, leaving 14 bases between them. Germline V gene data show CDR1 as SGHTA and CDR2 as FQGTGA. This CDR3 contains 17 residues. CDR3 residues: CASSLAETKMNTGELFF. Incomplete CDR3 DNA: TGTGCCAGCAGCTTAGCAGAGACTAAGATGAACACCGGGGAG.

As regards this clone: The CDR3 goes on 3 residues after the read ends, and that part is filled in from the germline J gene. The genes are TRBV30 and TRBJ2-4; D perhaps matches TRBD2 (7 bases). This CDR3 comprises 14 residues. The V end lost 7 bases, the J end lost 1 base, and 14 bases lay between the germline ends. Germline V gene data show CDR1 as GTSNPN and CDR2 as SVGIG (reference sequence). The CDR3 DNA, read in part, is TGTGCCTCCTCCCGGGGGGCGGCCAAAAACATT. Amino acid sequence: CASSRGAAKNI. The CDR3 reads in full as CASSRGAAKNIQYF.

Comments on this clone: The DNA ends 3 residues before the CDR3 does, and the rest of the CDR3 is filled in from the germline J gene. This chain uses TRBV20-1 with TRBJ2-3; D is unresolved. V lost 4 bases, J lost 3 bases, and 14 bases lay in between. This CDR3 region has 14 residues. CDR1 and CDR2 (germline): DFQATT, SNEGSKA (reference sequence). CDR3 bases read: TGCAGTGCTAAGGTCACTATAGGTACAGATACG. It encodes CSAKVTIGTDT. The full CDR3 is CSAKVTIGTDTQYF.

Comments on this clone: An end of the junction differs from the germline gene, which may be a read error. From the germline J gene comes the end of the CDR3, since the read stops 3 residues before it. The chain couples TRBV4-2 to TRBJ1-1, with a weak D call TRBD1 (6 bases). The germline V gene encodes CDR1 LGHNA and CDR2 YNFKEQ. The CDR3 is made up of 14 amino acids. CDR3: CASSQIQGRTEAFF. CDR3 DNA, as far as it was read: TGCGCCAGCAGCCAAATACAGGGTAGGACTGAA.

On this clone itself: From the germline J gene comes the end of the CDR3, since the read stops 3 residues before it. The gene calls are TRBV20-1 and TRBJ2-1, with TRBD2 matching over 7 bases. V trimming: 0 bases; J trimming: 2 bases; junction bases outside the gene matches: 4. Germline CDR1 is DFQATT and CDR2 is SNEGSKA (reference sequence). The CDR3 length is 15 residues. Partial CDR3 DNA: TGCAGTGCTAGAGATCTAGGGACTACCTACAATGAG. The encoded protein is CSARDLGTTYNE. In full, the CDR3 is CSARDLGTTYNEQFF.

Incomplete CDR3 DNA: TGTGCCAGCAGCTTCGGGACTAGCAACAATGAC. Translated, it gives CASSFGTSNND. The full-length CDR3 reads as CASSFGTSNNDYTF. The chain has TRBV7-9 and TRBJ1-2; TRBD1 is a possible D gene (5 bases). The sequence runs out 3 residues before the end of the CDR3; the remainder is reconstructed from the germline J gene. CDR3 size: 14 residues. CDR1 SEHNR and CDR2 FQNEAQ come from the germline V gene (reference sequence).

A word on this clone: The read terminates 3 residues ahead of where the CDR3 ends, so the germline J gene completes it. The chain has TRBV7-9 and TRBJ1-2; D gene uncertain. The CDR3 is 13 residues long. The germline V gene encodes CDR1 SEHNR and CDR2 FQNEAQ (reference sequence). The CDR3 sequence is CASSSSISHDYTF. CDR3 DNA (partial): TGTGCCAGCAGCTCCTCGATATCACACGAC.

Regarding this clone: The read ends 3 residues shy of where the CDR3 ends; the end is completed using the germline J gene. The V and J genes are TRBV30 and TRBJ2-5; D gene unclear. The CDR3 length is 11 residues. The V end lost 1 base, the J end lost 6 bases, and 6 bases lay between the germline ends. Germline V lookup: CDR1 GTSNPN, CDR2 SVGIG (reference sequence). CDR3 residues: CAWSASKTQYF. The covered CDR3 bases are TGTGCCTGGAGTGCGAGCAAGACC.

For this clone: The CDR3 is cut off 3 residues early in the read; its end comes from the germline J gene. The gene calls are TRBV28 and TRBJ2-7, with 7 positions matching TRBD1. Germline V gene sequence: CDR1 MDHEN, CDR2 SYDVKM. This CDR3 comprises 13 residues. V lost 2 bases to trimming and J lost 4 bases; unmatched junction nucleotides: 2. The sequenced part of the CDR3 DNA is TGTGCCAGCAGTTTAGCGGACAGGTACGAG. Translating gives CASSLADRYE. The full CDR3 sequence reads CASSLADRYEQYF.

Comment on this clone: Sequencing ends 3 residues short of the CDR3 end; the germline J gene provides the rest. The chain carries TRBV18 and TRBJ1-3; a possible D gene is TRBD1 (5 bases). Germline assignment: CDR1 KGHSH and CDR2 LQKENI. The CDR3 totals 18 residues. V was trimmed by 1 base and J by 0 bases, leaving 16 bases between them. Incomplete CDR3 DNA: TGTGCCAGCTCACCACGGGTCGTCCAGGGAGACTCTGGAAACACC. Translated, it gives CASSPRVVQGDSGNT. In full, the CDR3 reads CASSPRVVQGDSGNTIYF.

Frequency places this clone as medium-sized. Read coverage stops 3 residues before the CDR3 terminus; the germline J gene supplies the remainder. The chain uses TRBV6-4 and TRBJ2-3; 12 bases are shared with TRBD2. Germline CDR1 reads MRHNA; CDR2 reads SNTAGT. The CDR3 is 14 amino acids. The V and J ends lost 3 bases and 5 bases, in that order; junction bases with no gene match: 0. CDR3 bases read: TGTGCCAGCAGTGAGGGACTAGCGGGAGATACG. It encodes CASSEGLAGDT. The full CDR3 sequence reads CASSEGLAGDTQYF.